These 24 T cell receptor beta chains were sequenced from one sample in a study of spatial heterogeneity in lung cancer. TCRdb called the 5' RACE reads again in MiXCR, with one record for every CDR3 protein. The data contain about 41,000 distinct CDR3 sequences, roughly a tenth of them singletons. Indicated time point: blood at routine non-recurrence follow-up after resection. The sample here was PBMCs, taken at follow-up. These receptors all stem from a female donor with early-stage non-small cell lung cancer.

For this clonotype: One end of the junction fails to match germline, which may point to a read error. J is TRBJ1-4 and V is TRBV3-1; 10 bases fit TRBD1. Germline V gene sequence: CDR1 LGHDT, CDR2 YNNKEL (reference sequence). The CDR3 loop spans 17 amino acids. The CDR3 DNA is TGTGCCAGCAGCCAATCCCACGGACAGGGGGTTAATGAAAAACTGTCTTTT. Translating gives CASSQSHGQGVNEKLSF.

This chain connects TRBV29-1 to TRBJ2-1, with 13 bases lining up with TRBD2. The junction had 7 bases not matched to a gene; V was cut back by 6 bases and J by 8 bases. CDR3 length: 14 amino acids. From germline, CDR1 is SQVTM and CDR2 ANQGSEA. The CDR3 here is CSVHGTSGDDEQFF. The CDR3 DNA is TGCAGCGTCCATGGGACTAGCGGGGACGATGAGCAGTTCTTC.

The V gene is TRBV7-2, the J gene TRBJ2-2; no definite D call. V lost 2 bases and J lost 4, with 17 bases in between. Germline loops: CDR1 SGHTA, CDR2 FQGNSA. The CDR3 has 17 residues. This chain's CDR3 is CASSLNGLTLPTGELFF. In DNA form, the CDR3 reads TGTGCCAGCAGCTTAAATGGCTTGACTCTCCCCACCGGGGAGCTGTTTTTT.

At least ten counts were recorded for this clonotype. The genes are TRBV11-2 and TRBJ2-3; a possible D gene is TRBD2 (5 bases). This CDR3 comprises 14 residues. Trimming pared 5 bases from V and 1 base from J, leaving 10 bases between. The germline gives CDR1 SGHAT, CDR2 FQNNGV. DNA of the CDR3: TGTGCCAGCAGCCTACTGGGAGGCACAGATACGCAGTATTTT. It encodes CASSLLGGTDTQYF.

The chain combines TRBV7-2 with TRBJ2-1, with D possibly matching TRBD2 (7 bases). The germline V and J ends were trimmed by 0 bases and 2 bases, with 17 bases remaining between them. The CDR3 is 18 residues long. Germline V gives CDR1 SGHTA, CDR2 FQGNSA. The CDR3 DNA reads TGTGCCAGCAGCTTAGCCGGTCGGGGGGCGTCTGCCTACAATGAGCAGTTCTTC. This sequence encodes CASSLAGRGASAYNEQFF.

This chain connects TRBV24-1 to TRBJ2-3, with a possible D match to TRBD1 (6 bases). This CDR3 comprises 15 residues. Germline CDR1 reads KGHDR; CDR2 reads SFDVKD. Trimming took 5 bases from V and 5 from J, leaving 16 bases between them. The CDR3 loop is CATSGDTRGGDTQYF. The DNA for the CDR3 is TGTGCCACCAGTGGGGACACCCGTGGTGGAGATACGCAGTATTTT.

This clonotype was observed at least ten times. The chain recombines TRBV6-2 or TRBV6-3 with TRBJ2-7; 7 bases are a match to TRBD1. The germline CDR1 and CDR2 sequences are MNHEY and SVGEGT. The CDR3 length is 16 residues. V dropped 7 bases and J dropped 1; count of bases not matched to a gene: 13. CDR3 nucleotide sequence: TGTGCCAGCAAGCCGAGGGACAGTCCGTATTCCTACGAGCAGTACTTC. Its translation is CASKPRDSPYSYEQYF.

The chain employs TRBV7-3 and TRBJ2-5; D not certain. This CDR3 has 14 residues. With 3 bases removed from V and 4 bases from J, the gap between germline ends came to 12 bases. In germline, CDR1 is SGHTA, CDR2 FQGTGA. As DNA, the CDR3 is TGTGCCAGCAGCTTCCCAGAGAAGTCAGAGACCCAGTACTTC. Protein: CASSFPEKSETQYF.

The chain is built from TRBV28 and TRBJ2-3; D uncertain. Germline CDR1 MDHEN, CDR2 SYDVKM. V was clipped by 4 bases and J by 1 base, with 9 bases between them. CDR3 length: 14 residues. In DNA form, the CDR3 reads TGTGCCAGCAGTTCAGGTTCCCGCACAGATACGCAGTATTTT. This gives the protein CASSSGSRTDTQYF.

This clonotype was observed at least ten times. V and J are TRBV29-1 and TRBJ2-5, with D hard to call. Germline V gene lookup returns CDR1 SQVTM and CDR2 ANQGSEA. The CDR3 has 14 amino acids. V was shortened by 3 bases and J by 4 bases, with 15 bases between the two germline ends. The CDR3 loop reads CSVDPVTAGETQYF. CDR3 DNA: TGCAGCGTTGACCCGGTCACAGCTGGAGAGACCCAGTACTTC.

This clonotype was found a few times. The CDR3 nucleotides read TGTGCCAGCAGCTTAACGGCCGGACAGGGGTCGCAGTATTTT. This translates into CASSLTAGQGSQYF. The chain recombines TRBV7-3 with TRBJ2-3, with TRBD1 matching 9 bases. The V gene end was trimmed by 0 bases and the J gene end by 10 bases; junction bases not matched to a gene: 5. The CDR3 extends over 14 amino acids. The germline V gene has CDR1 SGHTA and CDR2 FQGTGA. The full variable domain, completed using reference TRBV7-3 and TRBJ2-3, is GAGVSQTPSNKVTEKGKYVELRCDPISGHTALYWYRQSLGQGPEFLIYFQGTGAADDSGLPNDRFFAVRPEGSVSTLKIQRTERGDSAVYLCASSLTAGQGSQYFGPGTRLTVL.

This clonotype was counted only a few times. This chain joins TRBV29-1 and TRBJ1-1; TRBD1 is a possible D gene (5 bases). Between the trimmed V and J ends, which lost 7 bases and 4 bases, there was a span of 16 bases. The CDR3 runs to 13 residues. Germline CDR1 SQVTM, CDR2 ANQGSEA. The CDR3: CSGHEQGGTEAFF. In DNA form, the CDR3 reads TGCAGCGGGCATGAGCAGGGAGGCACTGAAGCTTTCTTT.

CDR3 coding DNA: TGTGCCAGCAGCTCCTCGAGCCCGACTGTAACATTAGAGACCCAGTACTTC. This gives the protein CASSSSSPTVTLETQYF. This rearrangement joins TRBV7-2 to TRBJ2-5; no clear D. CDR3 length equals 17 residues. CDR1 and CDR2 (germline): SGHTA, FQGNSA. Trimming took off 4 bases at V and 4 bases at J, with 22 bases between the two ends.

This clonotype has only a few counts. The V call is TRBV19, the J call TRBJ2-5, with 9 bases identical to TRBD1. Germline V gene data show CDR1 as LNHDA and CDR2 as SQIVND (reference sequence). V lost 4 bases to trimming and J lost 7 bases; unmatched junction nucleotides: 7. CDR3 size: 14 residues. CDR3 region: CASSTGQGGGTQYF. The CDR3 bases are TGTGCCAGTAGTACGGGACAGGGCGGCGGGACCCAGTACTTC.

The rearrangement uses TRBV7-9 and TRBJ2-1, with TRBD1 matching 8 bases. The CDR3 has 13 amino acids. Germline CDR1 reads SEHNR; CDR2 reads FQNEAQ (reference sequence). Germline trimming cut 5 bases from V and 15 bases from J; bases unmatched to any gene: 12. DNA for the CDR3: TGTGCCAGCAGCACCGAGAAGACAGGGGAATTGTTCTTC. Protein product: CASSTEKTGELFF.

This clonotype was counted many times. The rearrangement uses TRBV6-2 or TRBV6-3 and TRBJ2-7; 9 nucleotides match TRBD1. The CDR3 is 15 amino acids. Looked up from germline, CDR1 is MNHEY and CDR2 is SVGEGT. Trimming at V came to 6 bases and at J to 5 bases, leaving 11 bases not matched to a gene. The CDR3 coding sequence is TGTGCCAGCAGACTAACGACGGGACAGGGAAACGAGCAGTACTTC. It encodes CASRLTTGQGNEQYF.

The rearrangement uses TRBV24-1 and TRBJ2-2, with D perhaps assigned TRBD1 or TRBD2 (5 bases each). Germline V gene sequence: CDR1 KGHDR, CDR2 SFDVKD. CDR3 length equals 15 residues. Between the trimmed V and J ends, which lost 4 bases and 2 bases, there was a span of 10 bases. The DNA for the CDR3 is TGTGCCACCAGTGAGACCGGGACCAACACCGGGGAGCTGTTTTTT. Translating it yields CATSETGTNTGELFF.

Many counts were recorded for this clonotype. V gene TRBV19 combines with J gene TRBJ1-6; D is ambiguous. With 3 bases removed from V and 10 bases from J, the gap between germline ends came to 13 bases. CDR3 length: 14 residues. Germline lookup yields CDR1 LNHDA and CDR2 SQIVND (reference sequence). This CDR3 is CASSMEAKESPLHF. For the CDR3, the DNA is TGTGCCAGTAGTATGGAGGCCAAGGAGTCACCCCTCCACTTT.

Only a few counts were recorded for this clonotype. CDR3 residues: CASSVYSHLAKNIQYF. CDR3 in DNA: TGTGCCAGCAGTGTATACAGTCACCTAGCCAAAAACATTCAGTACTTC. The rearrangement links TRBV12-3 or TRBV12-4 to TRBJ2-4; D remains unclear. The CDR3 spans 16 residues. V lost 5 bases and J lost 0, with 14 bases in between.

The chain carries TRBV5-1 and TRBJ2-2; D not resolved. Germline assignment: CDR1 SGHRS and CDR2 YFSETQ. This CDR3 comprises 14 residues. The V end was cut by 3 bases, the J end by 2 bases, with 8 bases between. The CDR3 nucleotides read TGCGCCAGCAGCTCGGGCCTTAACACCGGGGAGCTGTTTTTT. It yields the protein CASSSGLNTGELFF.

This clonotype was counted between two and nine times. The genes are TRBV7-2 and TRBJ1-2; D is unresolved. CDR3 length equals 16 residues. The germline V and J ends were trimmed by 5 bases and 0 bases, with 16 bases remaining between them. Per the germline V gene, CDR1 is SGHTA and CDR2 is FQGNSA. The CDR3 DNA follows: TGTGCCAGCAGCCCCGCGGCGGGAAGAGCTAACTATGGCTACACCTTC. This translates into CASSPAAGRANYGYTF.

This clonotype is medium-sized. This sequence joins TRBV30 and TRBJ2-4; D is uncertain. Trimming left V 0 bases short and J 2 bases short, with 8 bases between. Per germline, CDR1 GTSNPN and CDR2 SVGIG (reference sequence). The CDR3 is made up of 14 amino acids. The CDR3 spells CAWSVAGTKNIQYF. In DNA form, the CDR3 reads TGTGCCTGGAGTGTAGCCGGTACCAAAAACATTCAGTACTTC.

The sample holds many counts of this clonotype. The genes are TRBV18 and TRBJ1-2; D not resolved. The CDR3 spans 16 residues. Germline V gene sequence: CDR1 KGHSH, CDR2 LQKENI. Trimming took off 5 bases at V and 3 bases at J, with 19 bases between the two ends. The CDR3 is CASSSIGGDGYYGYTF. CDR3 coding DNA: TGTGCCAGCTCATCGATAGGCGGGGATGGGTACTATGGCTACACCTTC.

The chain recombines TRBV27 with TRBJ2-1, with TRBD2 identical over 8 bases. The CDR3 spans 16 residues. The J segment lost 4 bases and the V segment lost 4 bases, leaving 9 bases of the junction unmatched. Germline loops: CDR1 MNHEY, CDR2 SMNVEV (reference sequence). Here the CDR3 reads CASSSSAGETYNEQFF. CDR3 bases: TGTGCCAGCAGTTCCTCAGCGGGGGAAACATACAATGAGCAGTTCTTC.